These 9 T cell receptor beta chains were all obtained from the same sample, sequenced in a study of shared clonotypes between healthy human individuals. TCRdb's table, derived via immunoSEQ multiplex PCR, lists solely in-frame clones and lacks some. This table has approximately 620,000 clones, more than 95% appearing once. The material sequenced was naive CD4+ T cells sorted from blood. This sample's subset: CD45RA+ positively selected. The receptor source for this set is a woman in her twenties or thirties in good health.

The chain employs TRBV5-5 and TRBJ2-2, with unresolved D. Trimming pared 2 bases from V and 2 bases from J, leaving 10 bases between. Germline V gene lookup returns CDR1 SGHKS and CDR2 YYEKEE (reference sequence). This CDR3 comprises 15 residues. Written as DNA, the CDR3 is TGTGCCAGCAGCTTCCGGACGGCTAACACCGGGGAGCTGTTTTTT. Translation: CASSFRTANTGELFF.

The chain links TRBV12-2 to TRBJ2-7; the D call of TRBD2 is as the table states it, not checked on the DNA. TRBV12-2 is listed as a pseudogene. CDR3 length: 15 residues. The CDR3 spells CASRPRDGSSYEQYF. The CDR3 coding sequence is TGTGCAAGTCGCCCCCGGGACGGGAGCTCCTACGAGCAGTACTTC.

V is TRBV6-5 and J is TRBJ2-7; TRBD1 aligns across 7 bases. Germline V gives CDR1 MNHEY, CDR2 SVGAGI. Unmatched junction bases numbered 14, after V lost 6 bases and J lost 12 bases. The CDR3 is 13 residues long. The CDR3 DNA follows: TGTGCCAGCAGCCCTCAATACCAGACAGGGTTGTACTTC. It codes for CASSPQYQTGLYF.

The V gene is TRBV18, the J gene TRBJ1-4; the D is unclear. CDR1 is KGHSH and CDR2 is LQKENI in the germline V gene. The CDR3 loop spans 19 amino acids. Trimming pared 3 bases from V and 4 bases from J, leaving 24 bases between. Here the CDR3 reads CASSPTAGVYGSGNEKLFF. CDR3 sequence (DNA): TGTGCCAGCTCACCTACCGCGGGAGTCTACGGCTCGGGTAATGAAAAACTGTTTTTT.

The chain couples TRBV19 to TRBJ2-5; D remains ambiguous. Trimming left V 1 base short and J 2 bases short, with 8 bases between. Looked up from germline, CDR1 is LNHDA and CDR2 is SQIVND (reference sequence). The CDR3 is made up of 14 amino acids. The CDR3 bases are TGTGCCAGTAGTATAGGCGCCTCTCAAGAGACCCAGTACTTC. As protein: CASSIGASQETQYF.

CDR3 loop: CASSLERGGEQYF. DNA for the CDR3: TGTGCCAGCAGCTTAGAAAGGGGGGGCGAGCAGTACTTC. This chain connects TRBV11-2 to TRBJ2-7; D is perhaps TRBD2 (7 bases). The CDR3 extends over 13 amino acids. Germline assignment: CDR1 SGHAT and CDR2 FQNNGV. V lost 0 bases and J lost 6, with 9 bases in between.

The V call is TRBV6-1, the J call TRBJ2-3; no definite D call. The CDR3 has 14 residues. V lost 4 bases, J lost 0 bases, and 8 bases lay in between. The germline V gene has CDR1 MNHNS and CDR2 SASEGT. The CDR3 reads CASSGAYSTDTQYF. The CDR3 region has the DNA TGTGCCAGCAGTGGGGCATATAGCACAGATACGCAGTATTTT.

V and J are TRBV2 and TRBJ1-5; D remains unclear. The germline V and J ends were trimmed by 0 bases and 7 bases, with 13 bases remaining between them. This CDR3 comprises 15 residues. CDR1 SNHLY and CDR2 FYNNEI come from the germline V gene. CDR3 sequence (DNA): TGTGCCAGCAGTGAAGCGGTGAGGTTCGGCCAGCCCCAGCATTTT. It specifies CASSEAVRFGQPQHF.

V gene TRBV28 combines with J gene TRBJ1-5; no definite D call. This CDR3 has 13 residues. In germline, CDR1 is MDHEN, CDR2 SYDVKM. Trimming stripped 6 bases from V and 7 bases from J, with 13 bases between. This CDR3 reads CASRIDPPQPQHF. CDR3 DNA: TGTGCCAGCAGAATCGACCCCCCGCAGCCCCAGCATTTT.